This T cell receptor (beta chain) was captured by sequencing in a study of shared clonotypes between healthy human individuals. Study-wide results and caveats: It was anticipated that sequencing depth would influence how many clonotypes donors shared.

This clone was recorded once. Its antigen remains unidentified. The assay was immunoSEQ multiplex PCR, and TCRdb's table has in-frame clones only and misses some. The sample carries some 1.5 million clones, 95% to 99% recorded once. Germline values: CDR1 MDHEN, CDR2 SYDVKM. CDR3 length equals 13 residues. Trimming at V came to 1 base and at J to 5 bases, leaving 2 bases not matched to a gene. Sequenced material: naive CD4+ T cells sorted from blood. This sample's subset: CD45RA+ positively selected. This clonotype was sampled from a man aged 25-40 years in good health. This chain connects TRBV28 to TRBJ2-7; 7 bases are a match to TRBD1. CDR3 coding DNA: TGTGCCAGCAGTTTATTAGGGGGCAACGAGCAGTACTTC. Translated: CASSLLGGNEQYF.